This T cell receptor beta chain comes out of a study of shared clonotypes between healthy human individuals. Study context: Per donor, CD8 memory used one plate, CD8 naive used two, CD4 memory used three and CD4 naive used three.

This CDR3 contains 13 residues. V lost 6 bases and J lost 0, with 6 bases in between. The V gene's germline CDR1 is MNHNY and CDR2 SVGAGI (reference sequence). Deep-level settings were used for running the assay. Sorted-subset replicate PCRs used 200 ng of genomic DNA. This amount corresponded to about 30,000 T cell genomes. Method: immunoSEQ multiplex PCR; TCRdb's copy keeps in-frame clones and lacks some. The sample shows over a million clones, around 74% of them seen only once. Into CD45RA+ naive and CD45RA-negative memory subsets, the CD4+ cells were split. The sequence came from a man younger than 30 in good health. Sequencing used memory CD4+ T cells sorted from blood. Described subset: CD45RA-negative fraction. This sequence joins TRBV6-6 and TRBJ2-4, with no clear D. CDR3 bases: TGTGCCAGCAGCCCTCAAGCCAAAAACATTCAGTACTTC. Translation gives CASSPQAKNIQYF.